Shown below are 32 T cell receptor beta chains from a single sample sequenced in a study of blood T cell repertoires in COVID-19 (dated by TCRdb to 2018 to 2020). Library preparation used the immunoSEQ multiplex PCR assay. As stored in TCRdb, this immuneACCESS dataset retains in-frame rearrangements with V and J assigned. A fraction of the clones does not appear; measured against another copy, unresolved V genes explain less than half of the discrepancy, and the remainder lacks a known reason. This sample gives 150,000 to 200,000 clones in total; 82% of them show up just once. The ten top clones hold roughly 20% of the sample. Sequenced sample: PBMCs or T cells enriched from blood (not recorded which). Source of these receptors: a man in his fifties or sixties who had recovered from COVID-19.

The chain couples TRBV19 to TRBJ2-1, with D perhaps matching TRBD2 (5 bases). The CDR3 contains 16 residues. V was cut by 5 bases and J by 6 bases, with 20 bases left in between. Germline lookup yields CDR1 LNHDA and CDR2 SQIVND (reference sequence). CDR3 sequence (DNA): TGTGCCAGTAGTTATAGAGTGGTAGCGCGGCCCAATGAGCAGTTCTTC. It is translated as CASSYRVVARPNEQFF. Together with reference TRBV19 and TRBJ2-1, the CDR3 gives the full variable domain: DGGITQSPKYLFRKEGQNVTLSCEQNLNHDAMYWYRQDPGQGLRLIYYSQIVNDFQKGDIAEGYSVSREKKESFPLTVTSAQKNPTAFYLCASSYRVVARPNEQFFGPGTRLTVL.

The chain has TRBV24-1 and TRBJ2-7; 8 nucleotides match TRBD1. This CDR3 region has 16 residues. Germline V gene sequence: CDR1 KGHDR, CDR2 SFDVKD. Trimming removed 6 bases from V and 2 bases from J; junction bases left unmatched: 11. CDR3 in amino acids: CATSHVSGQGTYEQYF. Written as DNA, the CDR3 is TGTGCCACCAGTCATGTTTCAGGACAGGGAACCTACGAGCAGTACTTC.

J is TRBJ2-7 and V is TRBV28; D call uncertain. CDR1 and CDR2 from the germline V gene are MDHEN and SYDVKM. The CDR3 is 14 amino acids. With 5 bases removed from V and 2 bases from J, the gap between germline ends came to 13 bases. CDR3 region: CASSISGAPYEQYF. The CDR3 DNA reads TGTGCCAGCAGTATCTCTGGAGCACCCTACGAGCAGTACTTC.

The chain combines TRBV3-1 (or the pseudogene TRBV3-2) with TRBJ1-2; 10 bases line up with TRBD1. This CDR3 has 14 residues. Trimming at V came to 4 bases and at J to 3 bases, leaving 2 bases not matched to a gene. CDR1 LGHDT and CDR2 YNNKEL come from the germline V gene (reference sequence). Here the CDR3 DNA reads TGTGCCAGCAGCCGAGGGACAGGGGACTATGGCTACACCTTC. Its translation: CASSRGTGDYGYTF.

V is TRBV25-1 and J is TRBJ2-1; a possible D gene is TRBD1 (5 bases). CDR1 and CDR2 from the germline V gene are MGHDK and SYGVNS. The ends were cut back, 3 bases at V and 6 bases at J, with 18 bases in the middle. This CDR3 spans 16 amino acids. The CDR3 reads CASSDNRNLYVNEQFF. In DNA form, the CDR3 reads TGTGCCAGCAGTGACAACAGGAATCTGTACGTCAATGAGCAGTTCTTC.

V and J are TRBV15 and TRBJ2-3; tentatively, D is TRBD1 (5 bases). This CDR3 is built from 16 residues. Trimming took 0 bases from V and 4 from J, leaving 14 bases between them. Per the germline V gene, CDR1 is LNHNV and CDR2 is YYDKDF (reference sequence). The CDR3 coding sequence is TGTGCCACCAGCAGAGAACAGGTTATACAAGCAGATACGCAGTATTTT. It is translated as CATSREQVIQADTQYF.

The V and J genes are TRBV12-5 and TRBJ2-5; weak D call: TRBD2 (6 bases). The ends were cut back, 0 bases at V and 3 bases at J, with 11 bases in the middle. The CDR3 contains 15 residues. The germline V gene has CDR1 LGHNT and CDR2 FRNRAP. CDR3: CASGLVWRGEETQYF. The CDR3 nucleotides are TGTGCTAGTGGTTTGGTCTGGCGGGGTGAAGAGACCCAGTACTTC.

This chain uses TRBV7-8 with TRBJ2-1; D is ambiguous. The CDR3 sequence is 12 residues long. The germline CDR1 and CDR2 sequences are SGHVS and FQNEAQ. The V and J ends lost 3 bases and 9 bases respectively, with 9 bases between them. This chain's CDR3 is CASSFPNGEQFF. The CDR3 DNA follows: TGTGCCAGCAGCTTTCCGAACGGTGAGCAGTTCTTC.

The table lists this clone with many counts. Other DNA sequences from this sample encode an identical CDR3 as well. This chain connects TRBV14 to TRBJ2-1; D may be TRBD1 (6 bases). CDR3 length equals 13 residues. The germline V gene has CDR1 SGHDN and CDR2 FVKESK. V was pared by 4 bases and J by 5 bases, with 9 bases between. The CDR3 protein is CASSPGTHNEQFF. In DNA form, the CDR3 reads TGTGCCAGCAGCCCCGGGACACACAATGAGCAGTTCTTC.

The CDR3 bases are TGTGCCAGCAGCCAAGAGCTATACAGGGGGATGCCCCAGCATTTT. This codes for CASSQELYRGMPQHF. This chain joins TRBV4-2 and TRBJ1-5, with 8 positions matching TRBD1. Germline-derived CDR1 and CDR2 are LGHNA and YNFKEQ. The CDR3 is 15 amino acids. V shed 0 bases and J 9 bases; nucleotides not matched to a gene: 7.

This rearrangement joins TRBV28 to TRBJ2-3; 9 bases map to TRBD2. Germline values: CDR1 MDHEN, CDR2 SYDVKM. CDR3 length: 15 amino acids. Trimming cost V 6 bases and J 2 bases; bases outside gene matches: 6. The CDR3 reads CASRISGGLTDTQYF. CDR3 DNA sequence: TGTGCCAGCAGAATTAGCGGGGGACTCACAGATACGCAGTATTTT. Supplemented by reference TRBV28 and TRBJ2-3, the full variable domain reads DVKVTQSSRYLVKRTGEKVFLECVQDMDHENMFWYRQDPGLGLRLIYFSYDVKMKEKGDIPEGYSVSREKKERFSLILESASTNQTSMYLCASRISGGLTDTQYFGPGTRLTVL.

J is TRBJ1-2 and V is TRBV29-1; 10 bases match TRBD1. Trimming at V came to 4 bases and at J to 7 bases, leaving 6 bases not matched to a gene. Germline V CDR1 and CDR2: SQVTM, ANQGSEA. The CDR3 runs 13 residues. The CDR3 DNA is TGCAGCGTTGGAGACAGGGGGCTGACTGGCTACACCTTC. As protein: CSVGDRGLTGYTF.

The chain links TRBV11-2 to TRBJ1-1; the match to TRBD1 covers 7 bases. Per germline, CDR1 SGHAT and CDR2 FQNNGV. V trimming: 1 base; J trimming: 8 bases; junction bases outside the gene matches: 4. The CDR3 has 13 residues. The CDR3 loop is CASSLVRGSEAFF. The CDR3 region has the DNA TGTGCCAGCAGCTTAGTCAGGGGGTCAGAAGCTTTCTTT.

The chain employs TRBV5-1 and TRBJ2-7; 9 bases are shared with TRBD1. This CDR3 has 15 residues. CDR1 and CDR2 (germline): SGHRS, YFSETQ. After removal of 0 bases from V and 6 bases from J, the junction contained 7 bases not matched to a gene. The CDR3 spells CASSLVQGAGGEQYF. In DNA, the CDR3 is TGCGCCAGCAGCTTGGTACAGGGGGCAGGTGGCGAGCAGTACTTC. Using reference TRBV5-1 and TRBJ2-7 for the parts outside the CDR3, the full variable domain is KAGVTQTPRYLIKTRGQQVTLSCSPISGHRSVSWYQQTPGQGLQFLFEYFSETQRNKGNFPGRFSGRQFSNSRSEMNVSTLELGDSALYLCASSLVQGAGGEQYFGPGTRLTVT.

This chain joins TRBV2 and TRBJ2-7; 8 bases are a match to TRBD2. The CDR3 is 14 amino acids. V shed 7 bases and J 3 bases; nucleotides not matched to a gene: 8. The germline V gene encodes CDR1 SNHLY and CDR2 FYNNEI. The CDR3 is CASTSGGSFYEQYF. The CDR3, as DNA: TGTGCCAGCACCAGCGGGGGTTCCTTCTACGAGCAGTACTTC.

This rearrangement joins TRBV7-9 to TRBJ2-2; D is unresolved. There are 15 residues in the CDR3. Germline V gene lookup returns CDR1 SEHNR and CDR2 FQNEAQ (reference sequence). Trimming took off 5 bases at V and 3 bases at J, with 13 bases between the two ends. The CDR3 protein is CASSPVKPYTGELFF. Here the CDR3 DNA reads TGTGCCAGCAGCCCCGTCAAGCCCTACACCGGGGAGCTGTTTTTT.

The rearrangement uses TRBV9 and TRBJ1-6; a possible D gene is TRBD1 (6 bases). Germline CDR1 reads SGDLS; CDR2 reads YYNGEE. CDR3 length: 17 amino acids. Trimming cost V 2 bases and J 8 bases, with 20 bases left between them. In nucleotides, the CDR3 is TGTGCCAGCAGCGTGGAGGACAGTCCCTCGGAGGATTCACCCCTCCACTTT. Its translation: CASSVEDSPSEDSPLHF.

The J gene is TRBJ2-7, the V gene TRBV7-2; 9 nucleotides line up with TRBD2. The CDR3 runs to 15 residues. The germline V gene has CDR1 SGHTA and CDR2 FQGNSA. V trimming: 5 bases; J trimming: 1 base; junction bases outside the gene matches: 6. CDR3 sequence (DNA): TGTGCCAGCAGCGCCAGCGGGGGGTCGTCCTACGAGCAGTACTTC. Protein sequence: CASSASGGSSYEQYF. The whole variable domain, remainder taken from reference TRBV7-2 and TRBJ2-7, is GAGVSQSPSNKVTEKGKDVELRCDPISGHTALYWYRQSLGQGLEFLIYFQGNSAPDKSGLPSDRFSAERTGGSVSTLTIQRTQQEDSAVYLCASSASGGSSYEQYFGPGTRLTVT.

The V gene is TRBV27, the J gene TRBJ1-6; D is unresolved. Trimming took off 3 bases at V and 14 bases at J, with 11 bases between the two ends. CDR1 MNHEY and CDR2 SMNVEV come from the germline V gene (reference sequence). The CDR3 is made up of 12 amino acids. The CDR3 loop reads CASSFRRGSLHF. The CDR3, as DNA: TGTGCCAGCAGTTTCCGTCGCGGATCCCTCCACTTT.

This chain connects TRBV28 to TRBJ2-5; tentatively, D is TRBD2 (5 bases). The CDR3 is made up of 15 amino acids. Trimming took off 6 bases at V and 0 bases at J, with 14 bases between the two ends. CDR1 MDHEN and CDR2 SYDVKM come from the germline V gene. The CDR3 is CASRGGGANQETQYF. CDR3 coding DNA: TGTGCCAGCAGGGGCGGAGGCGCGAACCAAGAGACCCAGTACTTC.

The chain combines TRBV20-1 with TRBJ1-1; D is undetermined. V lost 7 bases and J lost 5, with 11 bases in between. CDR1 is DFQATT and CDR2 is SNEGSKA in the germline V gene (reference sequence). This CDR3 has 11 amino acids. For the CDR3, the DNA is TGCAGTGAGCGCGGAGTTACTGAAGCTTTCTTT. Protein sequence: CSERGVTEAFF.

This chain uses TRBV19 with TRBJ2-5, with D maybe TRBD1 (5 bases). Trimming removed 1 base from V and 10 bases from J, with 16 bases in between. Germline V gene sequence: CDR1 LNHDA, CDR2 SQIVND (reference sequence). The CDR3 runs 14 residues. CDR3 residues: CASSIAQGRGDQYF. The CDR3 DNA reads TGTGCCAGTAGTATAGCCCAGGGCAGAGGTGACCAGTACTTC.

The V and J genes are TRBV11-1 and TRBJ1-5; TRBD1 matches at 7 bases. Looked up from germline, CDR1 is SGHAT and CDR2 is FQDESV (reference sequence). Trimming cost V 8 bases and J 7 bases; bases outside gene matches: 8. The CDR3 loop spans 13 amino acids. The CDR3 region is CASATGVGQPQHF. CDR3 DNA sequence: TGTGCCAGCGCTACAGGGGTTGGACAGCCCCAGCATTTT.

The gene calls are TRBV24-1 and TRBJ2-3; TRBD2 matches 14 bases. Germline V gene sequence: CDR1 KGHDR, CDR2 SFDVKD. J was trimmed by 4 bases and V by 3 bases; bases with no gene match: 2. This CDR3 has 16 amino acids. CDR3 coding DNA: TGTGCCACCAGTGATCCGACTAGCGGGGGGGCAGATACGCAGTATTTT. It is translated as CATSDPTSGGADTQYF.

The chain is built from TRBV19 and TRBJ2-3, with 11 positions matching TRBD2. The CDR3 consists of 15 residues. Germline V gene sequence: CDR1 LNHDA, CDR2 SQIVND (reference sequence). The trim removed 9 bases at V and 2 bases at J, leaving 7 bases unmatched. DNA for the CDR3: TGTGCCAGCACGACTAGCGGGGCTTACACAGATACGCAGTATTTT. Translated: CASTTSGAYTDTQYF.

The chain has TRBV2 and TRBJ1-4; D might be TRBD1 (6 bases). The CDR3 sequence is 14 residues long. The germline V and J ends were trimmed by 3 bases and 6 bases, with 11 bases remaining between them. From germline, CDR1 is SNHLY and CDR2 FYNNEI. The CDR3 protein is CASSDPRGHEKLFF. The CDR3 bases are TGTGCCAGCAGTGATCCCAGGGGTCATGAAAAACTGTTTTTT. Complete variable domain (other parts from reference TRBV2 and TRBJ1-4): EPEVTQTPSHQVTQMGQEVILRCVPISNHLYFYWYRQILGQKVEFLVSFYNNEISEKSEIFDDQFSVERPDGSNFTLKIRSTKLEDSAMYFCASSDPRGHEKLFFGSGTQLSVL.

This chain connects TRBV19 to TRBJ2-3; 9 bases agree with TRBD1. This CDR3 has 14 residues. Germline loops: CDR1 LNHDA, CDR2 SQIVND (reference sequence). V trimming: 8 bases; J trimming: 6 bases; junction bases outside the gene matches: 9. The CDR3 protein is CASSGQGRADTQYF. The CDR3 DNA follows: TGTGCCAGTTCGGGACAGGGCAGAGCGGATACGCAGTATTTT.

The chain links TRBV3-1 (or the pseudogene TRBV3-2) to TRBJ1-3, with D possibly being TRBD1 (5 bases). The CDR3 runs 14 residues. V lost 3 bases, J lost 4 bases, and 10 bases lay in between. CDR1 and CDR2 from the germline V gene are LGHDT and YNNKEL (reference sequence). CDR3 protein: CASSQGRHGNTIYF. In DNA, the CDR3 is TGTGCCAGCAGCCAGGGGCGTCACGGAAACACCATATATTTT.

The chain combines TRBV3-1 (or the pseudogene TRBV3-2) with TRBJ1-3, with D uncertain. This CDR3 has 14 amino acids. V shed 4 bases and J shed 0 bases, with 7 bases lying between them. Germline-derived CDR1 and CDR2 are LGHDT and YNNKEL (reference sequence). The CDR3 sequence is CASSPPSSGNTIYF. The CDR3 coding sequence is TGTGCCAGCAGCCCCCCGAGCTCTGGAAACACCATATATTTT.

CDR3 DNA sequence: TGTGCCAGCAGCTTAGTCCCGGGACAGGCAACTAATGAAAAACTGTTTTTT. It is translated as CASSLVPGQATNEKLFF. This rearrangement joins TRBV11-2 to TRBJ1-4; TRBD1 matches 8 bases. Per germline, CDR1 SGHAT and CDR2 FQNNGV. The CDR3 length is 17 residues. The junction had 4 bases not matched to a gene; V was cut back by 1 base and J by 0 bases.

This clone was counted between two and nine times. V is TRBV13 and J is TRBJ1-2, with a possible D match to TRBD1 (6 bases). The CDR3 contains 16 residues. V was trimmed by 5 bases and J by 8 bases, leaving 24 bases between them. Germline V gives CDR1 PRHDT, CDR2 FYEKMQ (reference sequence). CDR3 nucleotide sequence: TGTGCCAGCAGCCCCGCGACAGACAGGTTTCTCGACGGCTACACCTTC. It translates to CASSPATDRFLDGYTF. Complete variable domain (other parts from reference TRBV13 and TRBJ1-2): AAGVIQSPRHLIKEKRETATLKCYPIPRHDTVYWYQQGPGQDPQFLISFYEKMQSDKGSIPDRFSAQQFSDYHSELNMSSLELGDSALYFCASSPATDRFLDGYTFGSGTRLTVV.

Concerning this clone itself: The same CDR3 can be traced to other DNA sequences in this sample. The rearrangement joins TRBV28 to TRBJ1-4; 9 bases map to TRBD1. Germline V gene lookup returns CDR1 MDHEN and CDR2 SYDVKM. The CDR3 spans 14 residues. V was pared by 3 bases and J by 8 bases, with 4 bases of the junction left unmatched. In DNA form, the CDR3 reads TGTGCCAGCAGTTTGGACAGGGGAAGGGAAAAACTGTTTTTT. Amino acid sequence: CASSLDRGREKLFF.